The 19 T cell receptor beta chains below all came from one sample that was sequenced in a study of beta chain features in type 1 diabetes. The antigens for these receptors are not known. General study results and limits: TCRB CDR3s from Type 1 diabetes patients were moderately but significantly shorter in all four CD4+ subsets.

Every isolated RNA sample was fully reverse transcribed, so sequencing captured expressed TCRB transcripts. Using immunoSEQ multiplex PCR, the repertoire was profiled, and TCRdb retains in-frame clones only, with some absent. The table has about 120,000 clones, 15% to 20% seen once. Sequenced input: central memory CD4+ T cells from blood. These TCRs come from a man younger than 45 with type 1 diabetes.

This clone appeared a few times. The chain links TRBV18 to TRBJ1-4; D is unresolved. V was pared by 1 base and J by 1 base, with 7 bases between. The V gene's germline CDR1 is KGHSH and CDR2 LQKENI. This CDR3 has 15 amino acids. This CDR3 reads CASSPRAETNEKLFF. CDR3 bases: TGTGCCAGCTCACCACGGGCCGAAACTAATGAAAAACTGTTTTTT. Full variable domain (rest looked up from reference TRBV18 and TRBJ1-4): NAGVMQNPRHLVRRRGQEARLRCSPMKGHSHVYWYRQLPEEGLKFMVYLQKENIIDESGMPKERFSAEFPKEGPSILRIQQVVRGDSAAYFCASSPRAETNEKLFFGSGTQLSVL.

The V call is TRBV7-9, the J call TRBJ2-2; no clear D. The CDR3 spans 14 residues. In germline, CDR1 is SEHNR, CDR2 FQNEAQ (reference sequence). V was clipped by 5 bases and J by 2 bases, with 9 bases between them. The CDR3 reads CASSPSVNTGELFF. CDR3 coding DNA: TGTGCCAGCAGCCCTTCAGTAAACACCGGGGAGCTGTTTTTT.

The sample holds a few counts of this clone. The chain recombines TRBV18 with TRBJ2-1; TRBD2 agrees at 11 bases. Germline loops: CDR1 KGHSH, CDR2 LQKENI. The CDR3 sequence is 16 residues long. The V segment lost 0 bases and the J segment 2 bases; nucleotides outside the gene matches: 0. The CDR3 DNA sequence: TGTGCCAGCTCACCACCGGGACTAGCGGCCTACAATGAGCAGTTCTTC. Protein: CASSPPGLAAYNEQFF.

This chain uses TRBV6-5 with TRBJ2-1; no definite D call. This CDR3 has 16 amino acids. V lost 1 base to trimming and J lost 8 bases, with 18 bases between them. Germline V gene lookup returns CDR1 MNHEY and CDR2 SVGAGI. The CDR3 DNA follows: TGTGCCAGCAGTTACTGTCTTAGCCCCCCATGCGATGAGCAGTTCTTC. Its protein product is CASSYCLSPPCDEQFF.

The chain carries TRBV28 and TRBJ2-7, with TRBD1 matching 12 bases. The CDR3 consists of 14 residues. CDR1 is MDHEN and CDR2 is SYDVKM in the germline V gene. V was clipped by 3 bases and J by 4 bases; unmatched bases: 1. As DNA, the CDR3 is TGTGCCAGCAGTTTGGGACAGGGGGCTTACGAGCAGTACTTC. This encodes CASSLGQGAYEQYF.

This clone came up a few times. The gene calls are TRBV6-5 and TRBJ2-7, with no clear D. CDR1 MNHEY and CDR2 SVGAGI come from the germline V gene. V lost 2 bases to trimming and J lost 0 bases, with 11 bases between them. The CDR3 sequence is 15 residues long. CDR3 sequence reads: CASSYRADSSYEQYF. The CDR3 coding sequence is TGTGCCAGCAGTTACCGGGCAGATAGCTCCTACGAGCAGTACTTC.

The chain employs TRBV9 and TRBJ2-7, with D perhaps given as TRBD1 or TRBD2 (5 bases each). The CDR3 extends over 16 amino acids. The germline V and J ends were trimmed by 3 bases and 4 bases, with 20 bases remaining between them. Germline CDR1 is SGDLS and CDR2 is YYNGEE. This chain's CDR3 is CASSEALSGPLYEQYF. Here the CDR3 DNA reads TGTGCCAGCAGCGAAGCATTGTCGGGGCCCTTATACGAGCAGTACTTC.

In nucleotides, the CDR3 is TGTGCCAGCGGACTTAACTATGGCTACACCTTC. It is translated as CASGLNYGYTF. J is TRBJ1-2 and V is TRBV2, with unresolved D. This CDR3 is 11 amino acids long. Trimming removed 8 bases from V and 1 base from J, with 5 bases in between. CDR1 and CDR2 from the germline V gene are SNHLY and FYNNEI.

About this clone itself: In the same sample, other DNA sequences code for this CDR3. The chain is built from TRBV25-1 and TRBJ1-1, with D maybe TRBD1 (5 bases). From germline, CDR1 is MGHDK and CDR2 SYGVNS. This CDR3 has 13 amino acids. V was trimmed by 6 bases and J by 2 bases, leaving 10 bases between them. In DNA, the CDR3 is TGTGCCAGCAGAGGGACGGAAAACACTGAAGCTTTCTTT. Residues: CASRGTENTEAFF.

This clone came up a few times. The chain uses TRBV6-5 and TRBJ1-2; 7 bases fit TRBD1. V trimming: 7 bases; J trimming: 3 bases; junction bases outside the gene matches: 8. CDR1 is MNHEY, CDR2 SVGAGI, per germline. The CDR3 consists of 14 residues. The DNA of the CDR3 is TGTGCCAGCACGTTGACAGGGTCTGACTATGGCTACACCTTC. Translating gives CASTLTGSDYGYTF.

This clone was counted only a few times. CDR3 sequence reads: CASSQSSKGGDQPQHF. The CDR3 nucleotides read TGCGCCAGCAGTCAATCGTCTAAGGGAGGGGATCAGCCCCAGCATTTT. The V gene is TRBV23-1, the J gene TRBJ1-5; weak D call: TRBD1 (5 bases). TRBV23-1 is sorted into the ORF group, with uncertain function. CDR3 size: 16 residues. The V end lost 0 bases, the J end lost 5 bases, and 14 bases lay between the germline ends.

This clone appeared a few times. The V gene is TRBV29-1, the J gene TRBJ2-3; TRBD2 matches 7 bases. The germline V gene encodes CDR1 SQVTM and CDR2 ANQGSEA. CDR3 length equals 13 residues. The J segment lost 0 bases and the V segment lost 7 bases, leaving 4 bases of the junction unmatched. The CDR3 region is CSALRGSTDTQYF. DNA for the CDR3: TGCAGCGCCCTGCGGGGGAGCACAGATACGCAGTATTTT.

This clone has just a few counts. The rearrangement uses TRBV7-2 and TRBJ2-7, with a possible D match to TRBD1 (6 bases). The germline V and J ends were trimmed by 1 base and 6 bases, with 16 bases remaining between them. The CDR3 runs to 15 residues. CDR1 is SGHTA, CDR2 FQGNSA, per germline. The CDR3 sequence is CASSLEGQGQSEQYF. CDR3 coding DNA: TGTGCCAGCAGCTTAGAAGGCCAGGGGCAAAGCGAGCAGTACTTC. Based on the CDR3 plus reference TRBV7-2 and TRBJ2-7, the full variable domain is GAGVSQSPSNKVTEKGKDVELRCDPISGHTALYWYRQSLGQGLEFLIYFQGNSAPDKSGLPSDRFSAERTGGSVSTLTIQRTQQEDSAVYLCASSLEGQGQSEQYFGPGTRLTVT.

Only a few counts were recorded for this clone. This chain uses TRBV5-4 with TRBJ2-3; D is perhaps TRBD2 (6 bases). The CDR3 is 14 residues long. Trimming pared 4 bases from V and 6 bases from J, leaving 15 bases between. The V gene's germline CDR1 is SGHNT and CDR2 YYREEE (reference sequence). The CDR3: CASSPPGVGDTQYF. The DNA for the CDR3 is TGTGCCAGCAGCCCCCCGGGGGTCGGCGATACGCAGTATTTT.

The sample holds a few counts of this clone. The chain has TRBV2 and TRBJ1-3; 8 bases line up with TRBD1. Germline CDR1 and CDR2: SNHLY and FYNNEI. The J segment lost 4 bases and the V segment lost 4 bases, leaving 6 bases of the junction unmatched. CDR3 length: 15 amino acids. CDR3 coding DNA: TGTGCCAGCAGTGGGACAGGGTTTGTCGGAAACACCATATATTTT. Encoded protein: CASSGTGFVGNTIYF.

This clone was counted between two and nine times. The chain recombines TRBV30 with TRBJ1-5, with unresolved D. Germline CDR1 is GTSNPN and CDR2 is SVGIG (reference sequence). Deletions cut 5 bases from V and 7 bases from J, with 15 bases between. CDR3 length equals 13 residues. Here the CDR3 reads CAWDTEREQPQHF. Here the CDR3 DNA reads TGTGCCTGGGATACAGAGCGGGAGCAGCCCCAGCATTTT. The full variable domain, in which reference TRBV30 and TRBJ1-5 provide the parts outside the CDR3, is SQTIHQWPATLVQPVGSPLSLECTVEGTSNPNLYWYRQAAGRGLQLLFYSVGIGQISSEVPQNLSASRPQDRQFILSSKKLLLSDSGFYLCAWDTEREQPQHFGDGTRLSIL.

In the case of this clone: A much bigger clone sits one base away, suggesting this may be a read error. The rearrangement links TRBV5-6 to TRBJ1-2; D unclear. V was shortened by 3 bases and J by 4 bases, with 10 bases between the two germline ends. CDR1 is SGHDT and CDR2 is YYEEEE in the germline V gene. CDR3 length: 13 amino acids. As DNA, the CDR3 is TGTGCCAGCAGCTGCCCGGGCCCCTATGGCTACACCTTC. This sequence encodes CASSCPGPYGYTF. The full variable domain, with the rest looked up from reference TRBV5-6 and TRBJ1-2, is DAGVTQSPTHLIKTRGQQVTLRCSPKSGHDTVSWYQQALGQGPQFIFQYYEEEERQRGNFPDRFSGHQFPNYSSELNVNALLLGDSALYLCASSCPGPYGYTFGSGTRLTVV.

This clone was recorded a few times. The rearrangement uses TRBV27 and TRBJ2-1; 8 positions agree with TRBD1. Germline CDR1 is MNHEY and CDR2 is SMNVEV (reference sequence). This CDR3 has 17 amino acids. J lost 7 bases, V lost 4 bases, and 15 bases had no gene match. CDR3 loop: CASSSYRRQGRRNEQFF. The CDR3 DNA sequence: TGTGCCAGCAGTTCGTACAGAAGACAGGGGAGGAGAAATGAGCAGTTCTTC.

The chain employs TRBV4-2 and TRBJ2-7, with D perhaps matching TRBD1 (5 bases). V was shortened by 1 base and J by 6 bases, with 13 bases between the two germline ends. CDR1 is LGHNA and CDR2 is YNFKEQ in the germline V gene. This CDR3 contains 14 residues. The CDR3 protein is CASSQGAGWGEQYF. CDR3 nucleotides: TGTGCCAGCAGCCAAGGGGCAGGGTGGGGCGAGCAGTACTTC.